This record covers a single TCR beta chain. These data belong to a study of cytomegalovirus exposure and HLA in healthy donors. 13 Jbeta primers and 60 Vbeta primers were used for the PCR. Libraries were prepared by immunoSEQ multiplex PCR; TCRdb keeps only in-frame clonotypes and omits some of them. The sample shows 70,000 to 95,000 clones, 75% to 85% of them seen only once. Germline CDR1 and CDR2: SNHLY and FYNNEI. Germline trimming cut 6 bases from V and 7 bases from J; bases unmatched to any gene: 10. The CDR3 loop spans 16 amino acids. This clonotype originated in a woman aged 40 to 49 in good health and CMV-seropositive. The V gene is TRBV2, the J gene TRBJ2-2; 11 nucleotides line up with TRBD1. The sample taken for sequencing was PBMCs. CDR3 protein: CASRLRDRGNSGELFF. The CDR3 nucleotides are TGTGCCAGCAGGCTCCGGGACAGGGGGAATAGCGGGGAGCTGTTTTTT. The full variable domain, with the rest looked up from reference TRBV2 and TRBJ2-2, is EPEVTQTPSHQVTQMGQEVILRCVPISNHLYFYWYRQILGQKVEFLVSFYNNEISEKSEIFDDQFSVERPDGSNFTLKIRSTKLEDSAMYFCASRLRDRGNSGELFFGEGSRLTVL.